This TCR beta chain was retrieved from a study of shared clonotypes between healthy human individuals. General observations from the study: The study generally estimated greater richness for naive than memory subsets.

As regards this clone: What it recognizes is unknown. No DNA is shown, since the ends of the CDR3 on it are uncertain; the CDR3 is the one TCRdb lists.

The CDR3 numbers 17 amino acids, ends counted. Under the authors' procedure: ImmunoSEQ junction-only sequences lacked quality scores, so their filtering differed. Profiled with immunoSEQ multiplex PCR; TCRdb holds only in-frame clones, not every one. V and J calls plus clone size are reproduced from that table; the DNA served to infer D and trimming. The data contain nearly 1,000,000 clones, approximately 80% of them singletons. The source material was memory CD4+ T cells sorted from blood. Subset in this sample: CD45RA-negative fraction. The source is a man between 18 and 29 years old in good health. This chain uses TRBV1 with TRBJ2-7. TRBV1 is flagged as a pseudogene. This CDR3 reads CTSSLVGDGSCIYEQYF.